This entry describes one TCR beta chain. What it binds is not known. Germline CDR1 is MNHEY and CDR2 is SMNVEV (reference sequence). The CDR3 totals 16 residues. V trimming: 4 bases; J trimming: 3 bases; junction bases outside the gene matches: 10. This table comes from immunoSEQ multiplex PCR, and its TCRdb copy is limited to in-frame clones, with some not included. The sample yields about 980,000 clones, 70% to 85% seen once. This sample was taken from a study of shared clonotypes between healthy human individuals. Findings and caveats of the study: Only blood was sampled; tissue repertoires likely differ.

This TCR was recovered from a man aged 18 to 35 in good health. The specimen sequenced was memory CD4+ T cells sorted from blood. Subset given: CD45RA-negative fraction. V usage is TRBV27 and J usage is TRBJ2-3; 7 bases are shared with TRBD2. CDR3 nucleotide sequence: TGTGCCAGCAGTTCGTCGACTAGCCGGGGAACAGATACGCAGTATTTT. Translating it yields CASSSSTSRGTDTQYF.